The T cell receptor beta chain under discussion was sequenced for a study of blood T cells in healthy people across ages. Sample-barcoded 5' priming and a J-beta primer mix drove a second PCR of 7 to 11 cycles. TCRdb re-derived calls from the 5' RACE reads in MiXCR, one entry per CDR3 protein. The profile covers hundreds of thousands of distinct CDR3 sequences, with 29% appearing a single time and approximately 15% taken by the ten largest. This clonotype was observed at least ten times. V lost 5 bases and J 4 bases, leaving 11 bases between the germline ends. The CDR3 runs 13 residues. CDR1 and CDR2 from the germline V gene are SGHTA and FQGNSA.

Material: blood. The clonotype was recovered from a woman older than 75 in good health. This rearrangement joins TRBV7-2 to TRBJ2-5, with D perhaps TRBD2 (5 bases). The chain's CDR3 is CASSTGIGETQYF. The CDR3, as DNA: TGTGCCAGCAGCACCGGGATCGGAGAGACCCAGTACTTC.